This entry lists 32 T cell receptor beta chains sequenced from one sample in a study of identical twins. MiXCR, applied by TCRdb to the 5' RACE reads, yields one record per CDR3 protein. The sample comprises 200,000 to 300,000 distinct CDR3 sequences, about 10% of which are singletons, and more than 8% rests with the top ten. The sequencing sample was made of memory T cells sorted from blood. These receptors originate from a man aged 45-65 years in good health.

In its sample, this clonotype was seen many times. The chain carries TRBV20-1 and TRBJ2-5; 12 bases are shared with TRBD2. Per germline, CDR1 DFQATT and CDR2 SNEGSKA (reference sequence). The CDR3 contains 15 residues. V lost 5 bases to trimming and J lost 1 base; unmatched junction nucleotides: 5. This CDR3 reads CSAFGLAGIQETQYF. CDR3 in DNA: TGCAGTGCTTTCGGACTAGCGGGGATCCAAGAGACCCAGTACTTC.

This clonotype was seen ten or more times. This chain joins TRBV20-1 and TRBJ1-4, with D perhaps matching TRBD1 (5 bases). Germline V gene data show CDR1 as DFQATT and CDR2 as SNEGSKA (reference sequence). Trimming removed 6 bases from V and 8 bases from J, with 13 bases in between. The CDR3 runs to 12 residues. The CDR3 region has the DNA TGCAGTGCGGTAGGACGGGGGGAAAAACTGTTTTTT. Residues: CSAVGRGEKLFF.

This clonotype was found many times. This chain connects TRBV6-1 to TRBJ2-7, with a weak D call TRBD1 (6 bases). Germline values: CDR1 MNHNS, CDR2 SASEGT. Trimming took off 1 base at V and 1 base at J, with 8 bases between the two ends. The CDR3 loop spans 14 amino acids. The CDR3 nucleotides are TGTGCCAGCAGTGAAGGGGGGCTATCCTACGAGCAGTACTTC. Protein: CASSEGGLSYEQYF.

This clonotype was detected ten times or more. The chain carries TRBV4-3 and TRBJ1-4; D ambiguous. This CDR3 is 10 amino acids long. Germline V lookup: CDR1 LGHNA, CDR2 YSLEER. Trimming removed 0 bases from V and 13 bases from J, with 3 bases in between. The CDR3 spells CASSQELLFF. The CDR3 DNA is TGCGCCAGCAGCCAAGAATTACTGTTTTTT.

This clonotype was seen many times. DNA of the CDR3: TGTGCCAGCAGTCGGGACACGAACACTGAAGCTTTCTTT. Its protein product is CASSRDTNTEAFF. The rearrangement links TRBV7-2 to TRBJ1-1, with D possibly matching TRBD1 (6 bases). Trimming took 6 bases from V and 1 from J, leaving 9 bases between them. The CDR3 loop spans 13 amino acids. CDR1 SGHTA and CDR2 FQGNSA come from the germline V gene.

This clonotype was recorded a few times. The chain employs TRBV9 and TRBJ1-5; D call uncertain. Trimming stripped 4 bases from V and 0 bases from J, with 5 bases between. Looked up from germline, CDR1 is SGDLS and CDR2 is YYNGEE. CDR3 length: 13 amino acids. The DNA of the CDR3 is TGTGCCAGCAGCTCGTATAGCAATCAGCCCCAGCATTTT. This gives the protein CASSSYSNQPQHF.

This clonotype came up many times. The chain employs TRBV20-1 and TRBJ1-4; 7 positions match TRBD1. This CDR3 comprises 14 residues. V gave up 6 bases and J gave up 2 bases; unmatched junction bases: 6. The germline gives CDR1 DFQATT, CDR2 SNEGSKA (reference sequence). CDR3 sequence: CSADQGGTNEKLFF. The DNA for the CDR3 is TGCAGTGCCGACCAGGGGGGCACTAATGAAAAACTGTTTTTT.

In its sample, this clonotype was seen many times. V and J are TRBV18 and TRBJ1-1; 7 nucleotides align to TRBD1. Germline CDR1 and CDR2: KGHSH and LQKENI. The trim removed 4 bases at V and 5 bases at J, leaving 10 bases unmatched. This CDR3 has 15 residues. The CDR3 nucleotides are TGTGCCAGCTCACGCATAGAGGGGGCCATGACTGAAGCTTTCTTT. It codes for CASSRIEGAMTEAFF.

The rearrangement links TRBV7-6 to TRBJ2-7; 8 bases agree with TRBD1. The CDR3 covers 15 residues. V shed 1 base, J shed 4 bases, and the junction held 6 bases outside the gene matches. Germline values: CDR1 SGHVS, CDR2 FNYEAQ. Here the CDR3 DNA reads TGTGCCAGCAGCTTAGGTGAAGGACAGGGATACGAGCAGTACTTC. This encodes CASSLGEGQGYEQYF.

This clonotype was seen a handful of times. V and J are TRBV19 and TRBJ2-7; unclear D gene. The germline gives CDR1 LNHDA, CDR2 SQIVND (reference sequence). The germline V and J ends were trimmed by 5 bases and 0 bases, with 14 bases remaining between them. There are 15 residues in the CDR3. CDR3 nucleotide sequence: TGTGCCAGTAGTCCCAATGTCCTGAGCTCCTACGAGCAGTACTTC. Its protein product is CASSPNVLSSYEQYF.

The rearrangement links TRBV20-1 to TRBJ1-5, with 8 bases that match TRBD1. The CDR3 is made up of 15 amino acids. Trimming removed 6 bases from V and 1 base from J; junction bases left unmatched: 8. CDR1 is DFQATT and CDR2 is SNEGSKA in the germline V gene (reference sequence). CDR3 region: CSAKPGQASNQPQHF. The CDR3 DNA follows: TGCAGTGCCAAGCCGGGACAGGCGAGCAATCAGCCCCAGCATTTT.

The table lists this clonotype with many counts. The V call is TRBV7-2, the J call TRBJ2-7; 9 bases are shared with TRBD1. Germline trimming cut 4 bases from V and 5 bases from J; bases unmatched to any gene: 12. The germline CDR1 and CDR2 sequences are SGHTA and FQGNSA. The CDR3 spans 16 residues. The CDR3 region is CASSSYSYRDRDEQYF. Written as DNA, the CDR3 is TGTGCCAGCAGCTCTTACTCTTACCGGGACAGGGACGAGCAGTACTTC. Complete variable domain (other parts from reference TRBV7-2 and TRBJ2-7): GAGVSQSPSNKVTEKGKDVELRCDPISGHTALYWYRQSLGQGLEFLIYFQGNSAPDKSGLPSDRFSAERTGGSVSTLTIQRTQQEDSAVYLCASSSYSYRDRDEQYFGPGTRLTVT.

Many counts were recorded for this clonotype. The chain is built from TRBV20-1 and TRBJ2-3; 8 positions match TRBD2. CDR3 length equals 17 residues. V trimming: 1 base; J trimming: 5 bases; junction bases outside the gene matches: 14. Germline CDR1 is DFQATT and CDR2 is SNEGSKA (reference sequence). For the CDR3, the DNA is TGCAGTGCTAGAGGAGGAACGGGGGGGGGCTTAGTAGATACGCAGTATTTT. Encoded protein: CSARGGTGGGLVDTQYF.

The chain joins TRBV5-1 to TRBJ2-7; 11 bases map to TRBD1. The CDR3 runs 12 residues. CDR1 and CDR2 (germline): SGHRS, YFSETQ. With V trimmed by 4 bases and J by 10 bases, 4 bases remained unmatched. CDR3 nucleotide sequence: TGCGCCAGCAGCGTAGGACAGGGGGCTCAGTACTTC. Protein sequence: CASSVGQGAQYF.

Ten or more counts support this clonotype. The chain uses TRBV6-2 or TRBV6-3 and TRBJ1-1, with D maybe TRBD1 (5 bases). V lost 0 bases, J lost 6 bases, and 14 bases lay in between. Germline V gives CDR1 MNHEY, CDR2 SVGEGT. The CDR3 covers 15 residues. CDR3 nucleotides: TGTGCCAGCAGTTACTCGGTGGTCAGGGAGGCTGAAGCTTTCTTT. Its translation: CASSYSVVREAEAFF.

The CDR3 bases are TGTGCCAGCAGTGAAGTGGTAGGTGTAACAGATACGCAGTATTTT. Amino acids: CASSEVVGVTDTQYF. The J gene is TRBJ2-3, the V gene TRBV6-1, with D hard to call. CDR1 and CDR2 (germline): MNHNS, SASEGT. The CDR3 consists of 15 residues. V lost 1 base to trimming and J lost 3 bases, with 11 bases between them.

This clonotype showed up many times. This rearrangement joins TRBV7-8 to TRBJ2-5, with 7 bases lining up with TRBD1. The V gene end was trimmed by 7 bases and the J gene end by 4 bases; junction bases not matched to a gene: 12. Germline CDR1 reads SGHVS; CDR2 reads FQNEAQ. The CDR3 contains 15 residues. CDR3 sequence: CASTNLQGLGETQYF. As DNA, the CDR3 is TGTGCCAGCACCAATTTACAGGGGTTGGGAGAGACCCAGTACTTC.

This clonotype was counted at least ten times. The DNA for the CDR3 is TGTGCCAGCTCACGGGACGGAGGGTCCTACAATGAGCAGTTCTTC. Its protein product is CASSRDGGSYNEQFF. The chain is built from TRBV18 and TRBJ2-1, with a weak D call TRBD2 (6 bases). The CDR3 is 15 residues long. Germline loops: CDR1 KGHSH, CDR2 LQKENI. Trimming removed 4 bases at V and 1 base at J, with 11 bases between.

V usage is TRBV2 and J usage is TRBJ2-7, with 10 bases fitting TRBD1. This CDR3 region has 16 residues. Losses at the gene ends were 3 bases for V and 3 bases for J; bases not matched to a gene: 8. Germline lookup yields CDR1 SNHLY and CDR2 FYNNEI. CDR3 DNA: TGTGCCAGCAGTGACTTATGGACAGGGGGTAGCTACGAGCAGTACTTC. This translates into CASSDLWTGGSYEQYF.

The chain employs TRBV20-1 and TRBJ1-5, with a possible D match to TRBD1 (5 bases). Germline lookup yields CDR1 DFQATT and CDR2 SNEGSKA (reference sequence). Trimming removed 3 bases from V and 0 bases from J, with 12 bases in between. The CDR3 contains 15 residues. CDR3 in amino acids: CSARGGGDSNQPQHF. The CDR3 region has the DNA TGCAGTGCTAGGGGGGGAGGGGATAGCAATCAGCCCCAGCATTTT.

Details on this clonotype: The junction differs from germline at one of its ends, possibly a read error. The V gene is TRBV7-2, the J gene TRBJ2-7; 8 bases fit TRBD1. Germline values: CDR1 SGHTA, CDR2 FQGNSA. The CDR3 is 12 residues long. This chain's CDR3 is CASSGRDRLVHF. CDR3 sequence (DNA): TGTGCCAGCAGCGGTCGGGACAGGCTGGTTCACTTC.

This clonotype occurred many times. CDR3 nucleotide sequence: TGTGCCAGCAGCCAAGAATTGGCCAGGGTTTCGGGGGCCAACGTCCTGACTTTC. Translating gives CASSQELARVSGANVLTF. The V and J genes are TRBV4-2 and TRBJ2-6; tentatively, D is TRBD1 (5 bases). The germline V gene has CDR1 LGHNA and CDR2 YNFKEQ. This CDR3 is built from 18 residues. Deletions cut 0 bases from V and 4 bases from J, with 16 bases between.

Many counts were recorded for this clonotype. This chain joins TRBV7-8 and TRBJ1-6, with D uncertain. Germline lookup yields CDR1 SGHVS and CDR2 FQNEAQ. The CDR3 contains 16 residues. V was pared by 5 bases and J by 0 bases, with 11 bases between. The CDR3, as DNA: TGTGCCAGCAGCCCTAGAGCGAGCTCCTATAATTCACCCCTCCACTTT. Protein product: CASSPRASSYNSPLHF.

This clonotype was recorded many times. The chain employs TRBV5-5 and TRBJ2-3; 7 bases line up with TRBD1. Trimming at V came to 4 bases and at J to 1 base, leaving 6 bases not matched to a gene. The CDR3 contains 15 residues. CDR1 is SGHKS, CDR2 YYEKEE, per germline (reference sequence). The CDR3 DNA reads TGTGCCAGCAGCGTAGGGACAGACCGCACAGATACGCAGTATTTT. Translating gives CASSVGTDRTDTQYF.

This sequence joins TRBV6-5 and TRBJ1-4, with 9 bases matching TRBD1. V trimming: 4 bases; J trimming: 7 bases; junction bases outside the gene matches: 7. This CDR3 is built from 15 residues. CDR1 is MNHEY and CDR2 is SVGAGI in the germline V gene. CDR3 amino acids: CASSLSGTGSEKLFF. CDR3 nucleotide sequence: TGTGCCAGCAGTTTATCCGGGACAGGGAGTGAAAAACTGTTTTTT.

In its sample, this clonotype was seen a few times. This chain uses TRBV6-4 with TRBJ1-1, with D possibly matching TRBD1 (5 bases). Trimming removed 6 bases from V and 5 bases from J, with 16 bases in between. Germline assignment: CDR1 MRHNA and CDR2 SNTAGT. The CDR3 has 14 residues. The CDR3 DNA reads TGTGCCAGCAGCGCCTCAGGCAGGGCGACTGAAGCTTTCTTT. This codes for CASSASGRATEAFF.

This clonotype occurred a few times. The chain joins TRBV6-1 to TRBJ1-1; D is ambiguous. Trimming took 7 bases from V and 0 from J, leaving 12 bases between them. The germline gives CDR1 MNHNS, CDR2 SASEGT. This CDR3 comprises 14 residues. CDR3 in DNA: TGTGCCAGCAATAAGGACGGTCTGAACACTGAAGCTTTCTTT. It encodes CASNKDGLNTEAFF.

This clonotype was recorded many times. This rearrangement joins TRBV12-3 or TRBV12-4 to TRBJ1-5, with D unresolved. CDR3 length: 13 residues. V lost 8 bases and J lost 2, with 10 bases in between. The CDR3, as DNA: TGTGCCAGCGGGCCAACGCGCAATCAGCCCCAGCATTTT. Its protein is CASGPTRNQPQHF.

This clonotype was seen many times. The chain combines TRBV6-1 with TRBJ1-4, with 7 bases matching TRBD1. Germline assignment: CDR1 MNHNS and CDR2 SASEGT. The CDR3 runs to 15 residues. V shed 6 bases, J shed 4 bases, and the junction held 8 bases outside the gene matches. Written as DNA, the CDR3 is TGTGCCAGCAGACCGACAGGGACGAATAATGAAAAACTGTTTTTT. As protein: CASRPTGTNNEKLFF.

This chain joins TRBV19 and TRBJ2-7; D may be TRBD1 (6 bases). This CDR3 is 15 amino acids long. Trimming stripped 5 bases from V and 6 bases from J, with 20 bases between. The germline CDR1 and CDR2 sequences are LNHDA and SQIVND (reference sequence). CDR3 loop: CASSSQGTRTAEQYF. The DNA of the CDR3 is TGTGCCAGTAGTTCCCAGGGGACCCGAACCGCCGAGCAGTACTTC.

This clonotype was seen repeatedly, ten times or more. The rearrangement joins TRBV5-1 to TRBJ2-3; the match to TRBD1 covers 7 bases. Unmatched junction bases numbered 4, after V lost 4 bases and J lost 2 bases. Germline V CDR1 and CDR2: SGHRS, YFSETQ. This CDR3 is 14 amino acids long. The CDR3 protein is CASSPGTDTDTQYF. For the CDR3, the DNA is TGCGCCAGCAGCCCTGGGACAGACACAGATACGCAGTATTTT. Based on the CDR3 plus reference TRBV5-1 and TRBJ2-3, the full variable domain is KAGVTQTPRYLIKTRGQQVTLSCSPISGHRSVSWYQQTPGQGLQFLFEYFSETQRNKGNFPGRFSGRQFSNSRSEMNVSTLELGDSALYLCASSPGTDTDTQYFGPGTRLTVL.

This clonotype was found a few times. CDR3 in DNA: TGTGCCAGCAGCTTAGCTGGAGGACTAGCGGGCTACGAGCAGTACTTC. Translated: CASSLAGGLAGYEQYF. V and J are TRBV7-2 and TRBJ2-7, with 11 bases that match TRBD2. CDR1 SGHTA and CDR2 FQGNSA come from the germline V gene. This CDR3 has 16 residues. The V gene end was trimmed by 0 bases and the J gene end by 3 bases; junction bases not matched to a gene: 4.